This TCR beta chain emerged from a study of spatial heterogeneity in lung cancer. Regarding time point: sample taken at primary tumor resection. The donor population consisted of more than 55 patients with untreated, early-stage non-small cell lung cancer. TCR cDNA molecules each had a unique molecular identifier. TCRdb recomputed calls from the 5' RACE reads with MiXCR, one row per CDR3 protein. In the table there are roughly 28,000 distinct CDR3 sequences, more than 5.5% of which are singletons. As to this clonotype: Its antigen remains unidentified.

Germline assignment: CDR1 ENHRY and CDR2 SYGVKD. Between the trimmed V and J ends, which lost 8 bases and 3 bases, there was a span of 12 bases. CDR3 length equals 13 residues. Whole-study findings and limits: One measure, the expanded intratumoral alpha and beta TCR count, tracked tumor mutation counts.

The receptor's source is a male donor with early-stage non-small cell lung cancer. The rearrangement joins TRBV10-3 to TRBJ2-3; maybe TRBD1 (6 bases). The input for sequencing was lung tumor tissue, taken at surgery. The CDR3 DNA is TGTGCCATCGCGCAGGGGTGGACAGATACGCAGTATTTT. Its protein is CAIAQGWTDTQYF.